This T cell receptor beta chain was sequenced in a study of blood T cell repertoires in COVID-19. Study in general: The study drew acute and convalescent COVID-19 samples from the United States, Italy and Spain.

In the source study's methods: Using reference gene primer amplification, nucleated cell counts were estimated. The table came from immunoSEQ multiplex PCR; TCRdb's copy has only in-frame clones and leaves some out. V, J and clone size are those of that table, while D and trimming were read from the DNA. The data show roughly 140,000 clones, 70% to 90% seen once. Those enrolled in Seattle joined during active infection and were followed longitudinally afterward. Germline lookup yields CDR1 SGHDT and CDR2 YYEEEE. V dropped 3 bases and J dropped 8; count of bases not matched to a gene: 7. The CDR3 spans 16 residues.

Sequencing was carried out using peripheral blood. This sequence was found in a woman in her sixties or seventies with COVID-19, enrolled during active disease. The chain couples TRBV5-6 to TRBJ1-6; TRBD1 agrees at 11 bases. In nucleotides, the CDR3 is TGTGCCAGCAGCTCACGGACAGGGGGCACCGATTCACCCCTCCACTTT. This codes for CASSSRTGGTDSPLHF. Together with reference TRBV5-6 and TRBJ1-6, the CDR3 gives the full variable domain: DAGVTQSPTHLIKTRGQQVTLRCSPKSGHDTVSWYQQALGQGPQFIFQYYEEEERQRGNFPDRFSGHQFPNYSSELNVNALLLGDSALYLCASSSRTGGTDSPLHFGNGTRLTVT.